The present entry profiles one T cell receptor (beta chain) with its context. V was clipped by 5 bases and J by 0 bases, with 5 bases between them. Germline CDR1 is MNHEY and CDR2 is SVGAGI. CDR3 size: 13 residues. Data came from immunoSEQ multiplex PCR; TCRdb stores just in-frame clones and leaves some out. This sample yields about 69,000 clones, of which over 75% are seen a single time; 0.25% to 0.3% belongs to the top ten. This sample was included in a study of T cell changes during pregnancy in multiple sclerosis. The chain has TRBV6-5 and TRBJ2-4; D not resolved. This sequence originates from a female donor in good health, enrolled as a control in a pregnancy study. Sequenced here: CD4+ T cells from peripheral blood mononuclear cells, sampled in the third trimester of pregnancy. CDR3 sequence (DNA): TGTGCCAGCAGTAACACAGCCAAAAACATTCAGTACTTC. It translates to CASSNTAKNIQYF.